This entry features one T cell receptor (beta chain) sequence. The antigen remains undetermined. This entry belongs to a study of OX40 agonist ivuxolimab in advanced cancers. The wider study: Those treated in dose escalation had hepatocellular carcinoma, melanoma, renal cell cancer or head and neck cancer. Eligibility admitted prior anti-PD-1, anti-PD-L1 or anti-CTLA-4 therapy; about 40% had some. Partial responses were achieved by three patients, one with hepatocellular carcinoma and two with cutaneous melanoma.

Generated by immunoSEQ multiplex PCR, the TCRdb table keeps only in-frame clones and is missing some. The repertoire consists of some 99,000 clones, with roughly 94% occurring once and the leading ten covering about 0.17%. Notes on the study in general: It was not determined which antigens were specifically recognized by the peripheral T cells that had undergone clonal expansion.

The sequencing here drew on CD4+ or CD8+ T cells sorted from blood, taken in a trial of the OX40 agonist ivuxolimab. The source is an adult with an advanced solid tumor such as melanoma, head and neck, liver or kidney cancer.

CDR3 loop: CASRLGREQYF. The CDR3 bases are TGTGCCAGCAGGCTAGGTCGCGAGCAGTACTTC. The chain combines TRBV28 with TRBJ2-7, with D uncertain. The CDR3 has 11 residues. Trimming shortened V by 6 bases and J by 6 bases, and 9 bases separated the two germline ends. Germline CDR1 is MDHEN and CDR2 is SYDVKM. The whole variable domain, remainder taken from reference TRBV28 and TRBJ2-7, is DVKVTQSSRYLVKRTGEKVFLECVQDMDHENMFWYRQDPGLGLRLIYFSYDVKMKEKGDIPEGYSVSREKKERFSLILESASTNQTSMYLCASRLGREQYFGPGTRLTVT.